Below, 13 T cell receptor beta chains from the same sample are listed, as sequenced in a study of T cells in Graves' hyperthyroidism and ophthalmopathy. The CDR3 regions of TCR beta were amplified from RNA transcripts. When the TCR CDR3 underwent first-round RT-PCR, the HTBI primer set was used. MiXCR, run by TCRdb on the multiplex PCR reads, gives a single entry per CDR3 protein. Among roughly 710,000 distinct CDR3 sequences listed, about 35% were seen once. The specimen was blood. The source of these receptors is a woman aged 40-49 years with Graves' hyperthyroidism.

The chain uses TRBV19 and TRBJ2-2; perhaps TRBD1 as D (5 bases). This CDR3 has 16 amino acids. From germline, CDR1 is LNHDA and CDR2 SQIVND (reference sequence). V lost 7 bases to trimming and J lost 1 base, with 16 bases between them. As DNA, the CDR3 is TGTGCCAGTACCTACCAGGGTGACGGGAACACCGGGGAGCTGTTTTTT. This encodes CASTYQGDGNTGELFF. The full variable domain, in which reference TRBV19 and TRBJ2-2 provide the parts outside the CDR3, is DGGITQSPKYLFRKEGQNVTLSCEQNLNHDAMYWYRQDPGQGLRLIYYSQIVNDFQKGDIAEGYSVSREKKESFPLTVTSAQKNPTAFYLCASTYQGDGNTGELFFGEGSRLTVL.

This clonotype was observed once. J is TRBJ1-3 and V is TRBV10-3; D is perhaps TRBD1 (6 bases). The ends were cut back, 4 bases at V and 7 bases at J, with 11 bases in the middle. The germline V gene has CDR1 ENHRY and CDR2 SYGVKD. There are 13 residues in the CDR3. The CDR3 region is CAISGSGVNTIYF. The CDR3 bases are TGTGCCATCAGTGGTTCAGGGGTTAACACCATATATTTT.

Only a few counts were recorded for this clonotype. The chain has TRBV29-1 and TRBJ1-2, with 12 bases aligning to TRBD1. CDR1 is SQVTM, CDR2 ANQGSEA, per germline. The CDR3 extends over 14 amino acids. In nucleotides, the CDR3 is TGCGGGGGGACAGGGGGCAGCTTTAACTATGGCTACACCTTC. This translates into CGGTGGSFNYGYTF.

The rearrangement uses TRBV28 and TRBJ2-5; no clear D gene. The ends were cut back, 5 bases at V and 5 bases at J, with 12 bases in the middle. The CDR3 runs to 13 residues. Per the germline V gene, CDR1 is MDHEN and CDR2 is SYDVKM. As DNA, the CDR3 is TGTGCCAGCAGTGGTGGCCCGCGGGAGACCCAGTACTTC. As protein: CASSGGPRETQYF.

This clonotype was observed at least ten times. The chain links TRBV7-9 to TRBJ1-6, with 9 nucleotides matching TRBD1. Looked up from germline, CDR1 is SEHNR and CDR2 is FQNEAQ (reference sequence). Trimming cost V 8 bases and J 7 bases; bases outside gene matches: 6. The CDR3 covers 14 residues. The CDR3 DNA reads as TGTGCCAGCTCGACAACAGGGGGCAATTCACCCCTCCACTTT. It is translated as CASSTTGGNSPLHF.

The genes are TRBV7-2 and TRBJ2-7; 9 bases align to TRBD1. CDR1 SGHTA and CDR2 FQGNSA come from the germline V gene. There are 15 residues in the CDR3. With V trimmed by 5 bases and J by 6 bases, 11 bases remained unmatched. CDR3 in DNA: TGTGCCAGCAGCGTACCGGGACAGGGAAGAGGCGAGCAGTACTTC. Translated: CASSVPGQGRGEQYF.

This chain uses TRBV25-1 with TRBJ2-7, with D possibly matching TRBD2 (7 bases). The V gene's germline CDR1 is MGHDK and CDR2 SYGVNS. The CDR3 runs to 18 residues. V lost 6 bases to trimming and J lost 2 bases, with 26 bases between them. The CDR3: CASSLAGSTGSSPYEQYF. CDR3 coding DNA: TGTGCCAGCAGCTTAGCGGGCTCCACAGGGAGTAGCCCCTACGAGCAGTACTTC.

V is TRBV6-5 and J is TRBJ1-1, with 7 nucleotides matching TRBD1. Germline V gene data show CDR1 as MNHEY and CDR2 as SVGAGI. V lost 6 bases and J lost 0; bases outside the gene matches: 19. The CDR3 is 19 residues long. Here the CDR3 reads CASRPTKASGQYMNTEAFF. CDR3 in DNA: TGTGCCAGCAGACCCACTAAAGCCTCGGGACAGTACATGAACACTGAAGCTTTCTTT.

This clonotype came up many times. The chain uses TRBV2 and TRBJ1-5; D call uncertain. This CDR3 region has 13 residues. CDR1 and CDR2 (germline): SNHLY, FYNNEI. Trimming stripped 1 base from V and 10 bases from J, with 11 bases between. CDR3 sequence (DNA): TGTGCCAGCAGTGAAGAGAATTTCAATCCCCAGCATTTT. This encodes CASSEENFNPQHF.

The chain combines TRBV5-6 with TRBJ2-7; 7 bases fit TRBD2. The junction had 6 bases not matched to a gene; V was cut back by 4 bases and J by 2 bases. The germline V gene encodes CDR1 SGHDT and CDR2 YYEEEE. The CDR3 covers 14 residues. CDR3 sequence (DNA): TGTGCCAGCAGCCTATGGGGGGGAACCTACGAGCAGTACTTC. Encoded protein: CASSLWGGTYEQYF.

This rearrangement joins TRBV24-1 to TRBJ1-2; tentative D call: TRBD1 (5 bases). Germline CDR1 is KGHDR and CDR2 is SFDVKD. V was clipped by 2 bases and J by 7 bases, with 19 bases between them. The CDR3 length is 16 residues. The CDR3 protein is CATSDSQEMGYGGYTF. CDR3 in DNA: TGTGCCACCAGTGATTCACAGGAGATGGGCTACGGTGGCTACACCTTC.

This clonotype was picked up a small number of times. The gene calls are TRBV6-6 and TRBJ1-6; D is unresolved. V gave up 0 bases and J gave up 10 bases, with 13 bases separating them. The CDR3 has 15 residues. Germline lookup yields CDR1 MNHNY and CDR2 SVGAGI (reference sequence). CDR3 DNA: TGTGCCAGCAGTTACTCGGCAGAAACCCAGTCACCCCTCCACTTT. Its protein is CASSYSAETQSPLHF.

The chain has TRBV4-3 and TRBJ1-6; D is undetermined. The CDR3 contains 17 residues. In germline, CDR1 is LGHNA, CDR2 YSLEER. The germline V and J ends were trimmed by 0 bases and 0 bases, with 9 bases remaining between them. CDR3 in amino acids: CASSQDSRSSYNSPLHF. For the CDR3, the DNA is TGCGCCAGCAGCCAAGATTCTCGGAGCTCCTATAATTCACCCCTCCACTTT.